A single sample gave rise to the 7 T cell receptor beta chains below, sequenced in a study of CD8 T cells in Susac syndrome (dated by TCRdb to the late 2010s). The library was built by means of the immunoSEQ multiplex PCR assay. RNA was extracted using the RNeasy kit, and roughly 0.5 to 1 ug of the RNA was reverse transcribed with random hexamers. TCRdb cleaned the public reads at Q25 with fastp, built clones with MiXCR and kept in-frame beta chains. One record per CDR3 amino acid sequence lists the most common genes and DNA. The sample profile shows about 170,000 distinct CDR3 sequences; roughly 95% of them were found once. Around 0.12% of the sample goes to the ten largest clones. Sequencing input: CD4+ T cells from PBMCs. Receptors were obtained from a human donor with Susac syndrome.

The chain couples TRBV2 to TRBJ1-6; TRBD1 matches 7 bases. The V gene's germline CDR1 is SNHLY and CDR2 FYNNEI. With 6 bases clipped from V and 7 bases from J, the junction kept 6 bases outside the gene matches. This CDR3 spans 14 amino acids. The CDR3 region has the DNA TGTGCCAGCAGGATGGGACAGTTAAATTCACCCCTCCACTTT. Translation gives CASRMGQLNSPLHF. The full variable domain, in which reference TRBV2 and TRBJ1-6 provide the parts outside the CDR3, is EPEVTQTPSHQVTQMGQEVILRCVPISNHLYFYWYRQILGQKVEFLVSFYNNEISEKSEIFDDQFSVERPDGSNFTLKIRSTKLEDSAMYFCASRMGQLNSPLHFGNGTRLTVT.

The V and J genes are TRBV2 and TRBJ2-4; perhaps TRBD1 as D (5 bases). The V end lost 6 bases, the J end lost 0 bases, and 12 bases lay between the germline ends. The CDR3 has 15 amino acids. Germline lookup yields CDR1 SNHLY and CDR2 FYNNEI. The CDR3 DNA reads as TGTGCCAGCAGGGCCAGGGAAGGAGCCAAAAACATTCAGTACTTC. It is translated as CASRAREGAKNIQYF.

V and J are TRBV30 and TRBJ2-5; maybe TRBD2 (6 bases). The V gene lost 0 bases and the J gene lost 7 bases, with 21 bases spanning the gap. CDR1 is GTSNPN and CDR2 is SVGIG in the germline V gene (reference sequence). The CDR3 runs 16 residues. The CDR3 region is CAWSVVWTTRGRTQYF. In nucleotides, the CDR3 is TGTGCCTGGAGTGTAGTTTGGACTACCCGGGGTAGGACCCAGTACTTC.

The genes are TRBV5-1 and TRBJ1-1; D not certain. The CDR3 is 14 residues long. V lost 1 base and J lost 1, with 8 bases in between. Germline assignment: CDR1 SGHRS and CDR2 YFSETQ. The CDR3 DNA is TGCGCCAGCAGCTTGAATTCGGCGAACACTGAAGCTTTCTTT. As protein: CASSLNSANTEAFF.

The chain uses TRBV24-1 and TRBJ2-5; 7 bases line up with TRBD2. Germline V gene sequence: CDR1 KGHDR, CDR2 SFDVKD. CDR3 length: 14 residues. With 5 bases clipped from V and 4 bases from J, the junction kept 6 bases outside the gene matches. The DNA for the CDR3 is TGTGCCACCAGTGCTCTGGGGGGGGTAGAGACCCAGTACTTC. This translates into CATSALGGVETQYF.

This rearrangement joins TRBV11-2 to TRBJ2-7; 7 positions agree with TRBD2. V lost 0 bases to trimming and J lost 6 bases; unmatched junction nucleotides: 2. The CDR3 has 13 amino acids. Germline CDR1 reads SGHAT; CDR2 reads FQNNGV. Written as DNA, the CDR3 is TGTGCCAGCAGCTTAGAGAGCGGGGCCGAGCAGTACTTC. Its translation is CASSLESGAEQYF.

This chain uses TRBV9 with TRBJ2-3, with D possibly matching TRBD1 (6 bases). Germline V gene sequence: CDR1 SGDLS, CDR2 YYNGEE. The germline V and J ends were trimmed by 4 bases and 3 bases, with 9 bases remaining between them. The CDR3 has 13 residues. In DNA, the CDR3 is TGTGCCAGCAGCACCCAGGGGACAGATACGCAGTATTTT. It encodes CASSTQGTDTQYF. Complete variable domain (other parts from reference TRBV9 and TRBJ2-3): DSGVTQTPKHLITATGQRVTLRCSPRSGDLSVYWYQQSLDQGLQFLIQYYNGEERAKGNILERFSAQQFPDLHSELNLSSLELGDSALYFCASSTQGTDTQYFGPGTRLTVL.